This T cell receptor (beta chain) was identified during a study of blood T cell repertoires in COVID-19. Whole-study context: Both acute and convalescent COVID-19 samples were obtained from the United States, Italy and Spain. From T cells, B-cell-depleted T cells, or PBMCs came the material, which was cDNA or gDNA.

The CDR3 spans 15 residues. The germline V gene has CDR1 SEHNR and CDR2 FQNEAQ (reference sequence). With 5 bases removed from V and 0 bases from J, the gap between germline ends came to 13 bases. Per the study methods: Estimation of nucleated cell counts was performed using reference gene primer amplification. TCRdb's copy holds only in-frame clones and misses some; the assay was immunoSEQ multiplex PCR. V and J calls and clone size are those listed in that table; D and trimming were worked out from the DNA. The sample has about 71,000 clones; just over 85% are singletons. This clonotype was sampled from a man younger than 40 with acute or convalescent COVID-19. The chain links TRBV7-9 to TRBJ1-2; no clear D. The sample comprised peripheral blood. Here the CDR3 DNA reads TGTGCCAGCAGCCCTCCGGGGTCCTCTAACTATGGCTACACCTTC. Translating gives CASSPPGSSNYGYTF. Drawing the rest from reference TRBV7-9 and TRBJ1-2, the complete variable domain is DTGVSQNPRHKITKRGQNVTFRCDPISEHNRLYWYRQTLGQGPEFLTYFQNEAQLEKSRLLSDRFSAERPKGSFSTLEIQRTEQGDSAMYLCASSPPGSSNYGYTFGSGTRLTVV.